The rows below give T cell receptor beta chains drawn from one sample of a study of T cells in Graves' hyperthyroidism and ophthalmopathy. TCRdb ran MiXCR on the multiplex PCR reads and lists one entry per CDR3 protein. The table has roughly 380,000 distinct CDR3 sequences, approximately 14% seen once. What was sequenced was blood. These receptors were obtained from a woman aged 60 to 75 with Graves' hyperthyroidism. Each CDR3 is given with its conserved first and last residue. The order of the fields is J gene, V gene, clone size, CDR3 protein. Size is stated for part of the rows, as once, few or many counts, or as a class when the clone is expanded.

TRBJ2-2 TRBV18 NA CASSPLGGMGTGELFF
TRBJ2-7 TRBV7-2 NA CASSLGVGDSYEQYF
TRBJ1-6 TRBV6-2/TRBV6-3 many CASNPGTGNSPLHF
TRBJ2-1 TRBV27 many CASSLSRRGLNEQFF
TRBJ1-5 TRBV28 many CASLRGDQPQHF
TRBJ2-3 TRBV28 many CASSSTAITDTQYF
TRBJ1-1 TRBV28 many CASRGSMNTEAFF
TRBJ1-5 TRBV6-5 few CASSYLAGGASNQPQHF
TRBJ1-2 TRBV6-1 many CAGFSHSNYGYTF
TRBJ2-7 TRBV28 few CASRPTSGVYEQYF
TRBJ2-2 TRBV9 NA CASSARAGATTGELFF
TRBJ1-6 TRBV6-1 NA CASSRSGDPNSPLHF
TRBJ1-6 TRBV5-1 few CASSLEARGNSPLHF
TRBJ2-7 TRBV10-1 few CASSEAGREQYF
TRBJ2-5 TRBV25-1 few CASRADGGVETQYF
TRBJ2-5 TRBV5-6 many CASSGLARETQYF
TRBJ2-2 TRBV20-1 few CSATLYRLAGGGTGELFF
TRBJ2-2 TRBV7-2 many CASSLRRDGELFF
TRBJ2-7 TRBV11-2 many CASSELAGQTYEQYF
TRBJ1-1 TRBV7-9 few CASSLEGRVRAFF
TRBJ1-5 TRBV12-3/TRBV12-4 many CASSLRTSSNQPQHF
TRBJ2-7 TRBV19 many CASSRTGTGQTEQYF
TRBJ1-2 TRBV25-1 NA CASSELGRGPVGHTF
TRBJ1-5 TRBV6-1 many CASSEARRGGLGNQPQHF
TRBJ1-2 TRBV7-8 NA CASSSTGNHGYTF
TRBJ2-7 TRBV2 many CASSDSIRQGRIYEQYF
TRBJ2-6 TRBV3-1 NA CASSRPSGANVLTF
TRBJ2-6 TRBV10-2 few CASSERQSGANVLTF
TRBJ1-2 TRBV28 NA CASYPGFGYGYTF
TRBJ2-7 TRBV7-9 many CASSLARGGRSYEQYF
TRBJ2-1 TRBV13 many CASSLGLAGSLNEQFF
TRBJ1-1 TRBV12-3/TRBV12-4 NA CASSTDPANEAFF
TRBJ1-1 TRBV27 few CASSLSRRRTGGIIFTEAFF
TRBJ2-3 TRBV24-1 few CATSLAMGRTQYF
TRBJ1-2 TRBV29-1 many CSVDGQGAGYGYTF
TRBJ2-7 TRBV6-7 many CASSYLKRLAGGVRPYEQYF
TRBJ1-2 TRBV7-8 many CASSPGTGNGYTF
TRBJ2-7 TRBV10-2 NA CASTQKTGSSYEQYF
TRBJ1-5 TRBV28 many CASSFQNGQGLEPQHF
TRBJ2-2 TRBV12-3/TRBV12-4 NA CASRPGTRITGELFF
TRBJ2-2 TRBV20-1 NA CSASSVNGGTGELFF
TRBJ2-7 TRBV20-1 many CSARDRDRSSPYEQYF
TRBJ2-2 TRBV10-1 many CASSFTNTGELFF
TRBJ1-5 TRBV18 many CASSPGAVYQPQHF
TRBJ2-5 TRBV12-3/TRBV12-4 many CASNWGTGIQTQYF
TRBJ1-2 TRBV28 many CASRGPGISYGYTF
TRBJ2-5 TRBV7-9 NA CATATSSQETQYF
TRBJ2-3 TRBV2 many CASKAGATDTQYF
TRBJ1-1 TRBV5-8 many CASSLAGQNTEAFF
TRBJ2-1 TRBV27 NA CASSIRGYEQFF
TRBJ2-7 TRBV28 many CASSTFAGPYYEQYF
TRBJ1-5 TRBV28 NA CASSLIPTGVNF
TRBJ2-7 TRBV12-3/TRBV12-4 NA CASRGTSGRRGQYF
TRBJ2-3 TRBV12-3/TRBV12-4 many CASSPFRGDTQYF
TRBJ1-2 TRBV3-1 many CASSHLDRNYGYTF
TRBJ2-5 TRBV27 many CASSYRRAQETQYF
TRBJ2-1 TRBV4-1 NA CASSQDYRGNEQFF
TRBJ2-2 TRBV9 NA CASSVGSGGDTGELFF
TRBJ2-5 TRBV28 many CASSSPAGGAETQYF
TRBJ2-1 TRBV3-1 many CASSWDRLAAYNEQFF